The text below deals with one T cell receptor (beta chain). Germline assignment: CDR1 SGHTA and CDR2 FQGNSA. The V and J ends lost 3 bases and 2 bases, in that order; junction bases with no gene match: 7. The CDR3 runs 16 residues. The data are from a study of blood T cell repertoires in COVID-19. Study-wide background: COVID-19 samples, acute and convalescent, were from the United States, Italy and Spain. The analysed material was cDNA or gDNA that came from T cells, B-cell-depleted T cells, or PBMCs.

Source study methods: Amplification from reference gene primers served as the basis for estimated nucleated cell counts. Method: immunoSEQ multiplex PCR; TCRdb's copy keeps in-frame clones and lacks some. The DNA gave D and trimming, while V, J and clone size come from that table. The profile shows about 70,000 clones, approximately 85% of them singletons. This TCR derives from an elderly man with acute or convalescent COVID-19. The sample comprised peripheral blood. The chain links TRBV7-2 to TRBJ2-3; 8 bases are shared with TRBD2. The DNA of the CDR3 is TGTGCCAGCAGCTTTAGCGGGGTAGGGACCACAGATACGCAGTATTTT. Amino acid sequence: CASSFSGVGTTDTQYF.